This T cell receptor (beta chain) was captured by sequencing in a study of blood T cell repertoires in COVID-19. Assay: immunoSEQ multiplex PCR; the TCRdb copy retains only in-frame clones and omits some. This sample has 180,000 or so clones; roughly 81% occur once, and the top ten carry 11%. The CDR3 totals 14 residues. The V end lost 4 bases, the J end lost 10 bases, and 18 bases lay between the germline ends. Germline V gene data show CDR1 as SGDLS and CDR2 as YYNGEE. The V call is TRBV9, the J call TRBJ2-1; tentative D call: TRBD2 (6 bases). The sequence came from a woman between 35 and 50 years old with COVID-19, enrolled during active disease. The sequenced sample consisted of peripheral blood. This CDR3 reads CASSLGGRRGEQFF. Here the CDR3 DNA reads TGTGCCAGCAGCCTAGGAGGGAGGCGGGGCGAGCAGTTCTTC.